The text below deals with one T cell receptor (beta chain). The identical CDR3 is also encoded by other nucleotide sequences in the sample. This CDR3 comprises 12 residues. Trimming took 6 bases from V and 2 from J, leaving 8 bases between them. The germline gives CDR1 SNHLY, CDR2 FYNNEI. These data come from a study of blood T cell repertoires in COVID-19. At the level of the study: Sources were T cells, B-cell-depleted T cells, or PBMCs; the material itself was cDNA or gDNA.

Per the study methods: Estimation of nucleated cell counts relied on the amplification of reference gene primers. Measured with immunoSEQ multiplex PCR; TCRdb has only the in-frame clones, and not every one. V, J and clone size are taken as reported in that table, and D and trimming were inferred from the DNA itself. The table shows 200,000 to 250,000 clones, with approximately 85% occurring only once. The study recruited people aged about 18 to 90 years across around 23 US areas. Cohort placement rested on clinical history that participants reported themselves. This TCR derives from a woman between 45 and 60 years old with acute COVID-19. The chain employs TRBV2 and TRBJ2-7, with D possibly matching TRBD1 (5 bases). Sequencing used PBMCs or T cells enriched from blood (not recorded which). CDR3 sequence: CASSAGTYEQYF. The CDR3, as DNA: TGTGCCAGCAGCGCAGGGACCTACGAGCAGTACTTC.